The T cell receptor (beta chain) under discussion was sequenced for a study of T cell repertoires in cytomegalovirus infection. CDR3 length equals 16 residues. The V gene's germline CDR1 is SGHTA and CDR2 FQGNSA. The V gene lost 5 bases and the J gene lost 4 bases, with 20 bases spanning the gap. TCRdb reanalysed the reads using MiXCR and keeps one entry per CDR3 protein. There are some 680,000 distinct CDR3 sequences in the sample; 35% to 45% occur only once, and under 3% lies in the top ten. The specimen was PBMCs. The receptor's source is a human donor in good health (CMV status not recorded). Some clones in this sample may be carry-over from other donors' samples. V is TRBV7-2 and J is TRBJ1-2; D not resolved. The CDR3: CASSLQSERRFYGYTF. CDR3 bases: TGTGCCAGCAGCCTACAAAGCGAGCGGCGCTTCTATGGCTACACCTTC.